Each of the 15 T cell receptor beta chains below was sequenced from the same sample in a study of T cell responses to AZD1222 COVID-19 vaccine. TCRdb's copy holds only in-frame clones and misses some; the assay was immunoSEQ multiplex PCR. The sample shows about 130,000 clones, about nine tenths of them seen only once. Sequenced material: peripheral blood, taken on day 0 of AZD1222 vaccination. The source is an adult in good health.

The CDR3 region has the DNA TGTGCCACCAGCAGAGTCGACAGCTCTGGAAACACCATATATTTT. Translation gives CATSRVDSSGNTIYF. The chain joins TRBV15 to TRBJ1-3, with a tentative D call TRBD1 (5 bases). This CDR3 is 15 amino acids long. V lost 1 base and J 0 bases, leaving 7 bases between the germline ends. Looked up from germline, CDR1 is LNHNV and CDR2 is YYDKDF (reference sequence).

The rearrangement uses TRBV5-5 and TRBJ2-7, with 12 bases fitting TRBD1. This CDR3 is built from 16 residues. Germline V CDR1 and CDR2: SGHKS, YYEKEE (reference sequence). J gave up 6 bases and V 0 bases, and 7 bases lay outside the gene matches. The CDR3 sequence is CASSLGGQGAKLEQYF. DNA of the CDR3: TGTGCCAGCAGCTTGGGGGGACAGGGGGCGAAGCTCGAGCAGTACTTC.

V is TRBV7-6 and J is TRBJ2-1; the match to TRBD2 covers 13 bases. J gave up 4 bases and V 3 bases, and 3 bases lay outside the gene matches. The V gene's germline CDR1 is SGHVS and CDR2 FNYEAQ. This CDR3 comprises 16 residues. CDR3 region: CASSLGLAGSYNEQFF. CDR3 DNA sequence: TGTGCCAGCAGCTTGGGACTAGCGGGGTCGTACAATGAGCAGTTCTTC.

This rearrangement joins TRBV29-1 to TRBJ1-1; D uncertain. The ends were cut back, 3 bases at V and 0 bases at J, with 8 bases in the middle. Germline-derived CDR1 and CDR2 are SQVTM and ANQGSEA. The CDR3 totals 13 residues. The CDR3 region has the DNA TGCAGCGTTGAGACATCAATGAACACTGAAGCTTTCTTT. Translation gives CSVETSMNTEAFF. Variable domain in full (rest from reference TRBV29-1 and TRBJ1-1): SAVISQKPSRDICQRGTSLTIQCQVDSQVTMMFWYRQQPGQSLTLIATANQGSEATYESGFVIDKFPISRPNLTFSTLTVSNMSPEDSSIYLCSVETSMNTEAFFGQGTRLTVV.

Details on this clone: Other DNA sequences within the sample encode an identical CDR3. The V call is TRBV5-1, the J call TRBJ1-1, with D possibly matching TRBD1 (5 bases). Germline assignment: CDR1 SGHRS and CDR2 YFSETQ. There are 15 residues in the CDR3. Deletions cut 0 bases from V and 0 bases from J, with 9 bases between. CDR3 amino acids: CASSLDPGMNTEAFF. The CDR3 DNA is TGCGCCAGCAGCTTGGACCCAGGGATGAACACTGAAGCTTTCTTT.

The chain uses TRBV7-9 and TRBJ1-3, with a weak D call TRBD1 (5 bases). The CDR3 sequence is 15 residues long. Trimming pared 5 bases from V and 3 bases from J, leaving 14 bases between. Germline V gene sequence: CDR1 SEHNR, CDR2 FQNEAQ (reference sequence). Written as DNA, the CDR3 is TGTGCCAGCAGCCCAGCAGGGCTCAATGGAAACACCATATATTTT. Translated: CASSPAGLNGNTIYF.

This clone was found once. The V call is TRBV10-3, the J call TRBJ1-4, with D uncertain. This CDR3 has 15 residues. CDR1 ENHRY and CDR2 SYGVKD come from the germline V gene. V dropped 0 bases and J dropped 10 bases, with 15 bases sitting between them. The CDR3 DNA reads as TGTGCCATCAGTGAGTCGATGTTTGGGCGAGGAAAACTGTTTTTT. Residues: CAISESMFGRGKLFF.

This rearrangement joins TRBV27 to TRBJ1-2, with 7 bases fitting TRBD1. CDR1 is MNHEY and CDR2 is SMNVEV in the germline V gene (reference sequence). The V and J ends lost 8 bases and 2 bases, in that order; junction bases with no gene match: 2. CDR3 length equals 12 residues. The CDR3 region has the DNA TGTGCCAGCCGACAGGGCAACTATGGCTACACCTTC. This codes for CASRQGNYGYTF.

The rearrangement uses TRBV7-9 and TRBJ2-5; D may correspond to TRBD1 or TRBD2 (5 bases each). Germline lookup yields CDR1 SEHNR and CDR2 FQNEAQ (reference sequence). The CDR3 covers 15 residues. V lost 0 bases and J lost 2, with 10 bases in between. The chain's CDR3 is CASSLALGGQETQYF. CDR3 DNA sequence: TGTGCCAGCAGCTTAGCGCTTGGGGGACAAGAGACCCAGTACTTC.

The genes are TRBV10-3 and TRBJ1-2, with 7 nucleotides matching TRBD1. The CDR3 runs 14 residues. CDR1 and CDR2 from the germline V gene are ENHRY and SYGVKD. V shed 9 bases, J shed 4 bases, and the junction held 11 bases outside the gene matches. The CDR3 spells CAISGTETSYGYTF. The CDR3, as DNA: TGTGCCATATCCGGGACAGAAACTTCCTATGGCTACACCTTC.

V gene TRBV12-5 combines with J gene TRBJ2-7; D perhaps matches TRBD1 (6 bases). V was cut by 8 bases and J by 1 base, with 12 bases left in between. Germline V gives CDR1 LGHNT, CDR2 FRNRAP. The CDR3 loop spans 13 amino acids. The CDR3 bases are TGTGCTAGTTCGAGGGGGTCTTCCTACGAGCAGTACTTC. It yields the protein CASSRGSSYEQYF.

This chain connects TRBV2 to TRBJ1-1; possibly TRBD1 for D (6 bases). V was trimmed by 8 bases and J by 3 bases, leaving 19 bases between them. The germline V gene encodes CDR1 SNHLY and CDR2 FYNNEI. The CDR3 sequence is 15 residues long. The CDR3 DNA sequence: TGTGCCAGCCTAGGGAAAGGGGGATGGGACACTGAAGCTTTCTTT. Its protein product is CASLGKGGWDTEAFF.

The chain links TRBV7-2 to TRBJ1-5; no definite D call. Germline V CDR1 and CDR2: SGHTA, FQGNSA. This CDR3 contains 14 residues. V gave up 1 base and J gave up 7 bases, with 11 bases separating them. The CDR3 DNA sequence: TGTGCCAGCAGCTTAGACGGGAGGCCCCAGCCCCAGCATTTT. This encodes CASSLDGRPQPQHF. Supplemented by reference TRBV7-2 and TRBJ1-5, the full variable domain reads GAGVSQSPSNKVTEKGKDVELRCDPISGHTALYWYRQSLGQGLEFLIYFQGNSAPDKSGLPSDRFSAERTGGSVSTLTIQRTQQEDSAVYLCASSLDGRPQPQHFGDGTRLSIL.

The chain has TRBV28 and TRBJ1-2, with 11 bases lining up with TRBD1. Trimming removed 7 bases from V and 7 bases from J; junction bases left unmatched: 11. The CDR3 is made up of 15 amino acids. Germline V gene lookup returns CDR1 MDHEN and CDR2 SYDVKM. This chain's CDR3 is CASTPGTGGIFGYTF. CDR3 in DNA: TGTGCCAGCACCCCGGGGACAGGGGGAATCTTTGGCTACACCTTC.

This clone was counted between two and nine times. This sequence joins TRBV2 and TRBJ1-2, with 12 nucleotides matching TRBD1. Germline CDR1 reads SNHLY; CDR2 reads FYNNEI. The CDR3 is 15 residues long. The trim removed 3 bases at V and 8 bases at J, leaving 7 bases unmatched. CDR3 amino acids: CASSETGQGAEGYTF. The CDR3 nucleotides are TGTGCCAGCAGTGAGACGGGACAGGGGGCAGAAGGCTACACCTTC.